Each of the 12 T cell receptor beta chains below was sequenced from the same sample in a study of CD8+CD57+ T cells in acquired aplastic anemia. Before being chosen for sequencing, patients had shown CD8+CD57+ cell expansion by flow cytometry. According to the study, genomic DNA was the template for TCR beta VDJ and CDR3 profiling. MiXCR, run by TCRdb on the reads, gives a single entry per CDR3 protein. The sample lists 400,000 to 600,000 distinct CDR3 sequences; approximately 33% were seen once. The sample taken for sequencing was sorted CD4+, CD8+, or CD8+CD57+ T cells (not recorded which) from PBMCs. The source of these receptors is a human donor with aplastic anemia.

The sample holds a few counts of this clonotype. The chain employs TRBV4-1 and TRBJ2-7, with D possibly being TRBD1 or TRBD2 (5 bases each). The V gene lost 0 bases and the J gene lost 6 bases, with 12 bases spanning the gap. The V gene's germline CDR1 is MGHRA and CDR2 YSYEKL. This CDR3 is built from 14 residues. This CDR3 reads CASSQDPGAFEQYF. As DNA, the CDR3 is TGCGCCAGCAGCCAAGATCCCGGGGCGTTCGAGCAGTACTTC.

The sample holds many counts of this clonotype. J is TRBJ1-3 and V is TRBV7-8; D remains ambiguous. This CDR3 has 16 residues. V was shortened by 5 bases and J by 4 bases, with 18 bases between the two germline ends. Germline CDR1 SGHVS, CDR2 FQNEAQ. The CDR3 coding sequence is TGTGCCAGCAGCCCATACCCGGCCTTGGGCGGAAACACCATATATTTT. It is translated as CASSPYPALGGNTIYF.

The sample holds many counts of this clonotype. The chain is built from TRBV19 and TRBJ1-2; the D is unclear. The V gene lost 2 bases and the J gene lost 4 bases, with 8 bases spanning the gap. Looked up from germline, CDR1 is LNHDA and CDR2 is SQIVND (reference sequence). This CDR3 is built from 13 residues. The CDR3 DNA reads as TGTGCCAGTAGTATATCGGGATTCTATGGCTACACCTTC. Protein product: CASSISGFYGYTF.

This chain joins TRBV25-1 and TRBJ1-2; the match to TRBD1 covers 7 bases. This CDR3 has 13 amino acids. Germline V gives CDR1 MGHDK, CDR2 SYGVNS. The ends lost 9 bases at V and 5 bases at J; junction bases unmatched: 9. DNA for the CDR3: TGTGCCAGTAGTTCGGTACAGGGGTATGGCTACACCTTC. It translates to CASSSVQGYGYTF.

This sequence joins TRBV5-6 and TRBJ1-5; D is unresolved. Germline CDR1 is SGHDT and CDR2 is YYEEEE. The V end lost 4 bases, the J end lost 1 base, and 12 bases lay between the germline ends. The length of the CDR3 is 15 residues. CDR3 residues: CASSQRAVSNQPQHF. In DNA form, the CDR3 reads TGTGCCAGCAGCCAAAGGGCGGTAAGCAATCAGCCCCAGCATTTT.

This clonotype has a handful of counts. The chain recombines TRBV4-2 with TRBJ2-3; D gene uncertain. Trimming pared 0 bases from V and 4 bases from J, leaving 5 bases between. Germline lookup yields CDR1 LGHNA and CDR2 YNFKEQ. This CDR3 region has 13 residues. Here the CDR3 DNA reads TGTGCCAGCAGCCAAGATCTCCCAGATACGCAGTATTTT. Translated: CASSQDLPDTQYF.

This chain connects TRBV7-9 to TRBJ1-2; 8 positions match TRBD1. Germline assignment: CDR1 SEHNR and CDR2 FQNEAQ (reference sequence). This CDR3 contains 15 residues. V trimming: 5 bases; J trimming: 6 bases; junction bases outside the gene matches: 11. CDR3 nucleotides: TGTGCCAGCAGCCTTCAAAGGGGCAGGGGGCATGGCTACACCTTC. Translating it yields CASSLQRGRGHGYTF.

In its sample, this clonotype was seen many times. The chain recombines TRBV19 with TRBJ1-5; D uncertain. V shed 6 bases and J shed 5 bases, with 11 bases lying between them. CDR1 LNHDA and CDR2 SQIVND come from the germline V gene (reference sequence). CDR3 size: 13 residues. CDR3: CASRQQRYQPQHF. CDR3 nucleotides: TGTGCCAGTAGGCAACAGCGATATCAGCCCCAGCATTTT.

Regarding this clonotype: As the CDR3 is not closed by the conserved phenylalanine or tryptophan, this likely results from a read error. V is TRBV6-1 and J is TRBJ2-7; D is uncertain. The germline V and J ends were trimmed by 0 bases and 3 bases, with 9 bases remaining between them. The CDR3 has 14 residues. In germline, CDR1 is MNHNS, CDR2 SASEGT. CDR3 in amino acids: CASSEADTIYEQYL. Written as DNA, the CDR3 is TGTGCCAGCAGTGAAGCCGACACCATCTACGAGCAGTACCTC.

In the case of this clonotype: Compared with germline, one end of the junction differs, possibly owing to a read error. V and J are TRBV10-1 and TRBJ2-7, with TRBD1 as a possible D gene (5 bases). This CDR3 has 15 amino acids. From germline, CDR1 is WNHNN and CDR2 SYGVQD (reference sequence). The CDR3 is CASSESGRQNYGQYF. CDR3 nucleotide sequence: TGCGCCAGCAGTGAGTCCGGGCGACAGAACTACGGGCAGTACTTC.

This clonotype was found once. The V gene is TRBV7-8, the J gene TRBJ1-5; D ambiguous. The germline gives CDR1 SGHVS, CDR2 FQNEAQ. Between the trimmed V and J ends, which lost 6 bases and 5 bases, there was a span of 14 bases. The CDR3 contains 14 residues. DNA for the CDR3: TGTGCCAGCAGTCCAGGAAGGGTGGATCAGCCCCAGCATTTT. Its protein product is CASSPGRVDQPQHF.

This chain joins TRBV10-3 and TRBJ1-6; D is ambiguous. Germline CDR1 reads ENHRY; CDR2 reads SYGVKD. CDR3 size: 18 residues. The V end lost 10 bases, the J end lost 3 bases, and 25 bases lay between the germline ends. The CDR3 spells CASTYSGLPSSYNSPLHF. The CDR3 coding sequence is TGTGCCAGCACTTACTCTGGATTGCCCAGCAGCTATAATTCACCCCTCCACTTT.